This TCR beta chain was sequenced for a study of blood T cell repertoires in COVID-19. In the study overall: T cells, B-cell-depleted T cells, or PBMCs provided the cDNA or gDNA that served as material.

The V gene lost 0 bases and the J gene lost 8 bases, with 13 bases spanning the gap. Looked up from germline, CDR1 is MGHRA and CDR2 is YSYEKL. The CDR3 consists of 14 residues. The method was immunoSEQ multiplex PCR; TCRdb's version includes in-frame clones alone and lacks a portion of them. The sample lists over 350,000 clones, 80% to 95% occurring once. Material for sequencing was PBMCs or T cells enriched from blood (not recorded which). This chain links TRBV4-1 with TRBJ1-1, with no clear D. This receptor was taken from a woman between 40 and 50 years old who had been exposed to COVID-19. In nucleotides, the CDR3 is TGCGCCAGCAGCCAAGAGAATTGGGCCAGAGAAGCTTTCTTT. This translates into CASSQENWAREAFF.